This T cell receptor beta chain was sequenced for a study of human T cells and chemical hapten exposure. Study at large: 2% DPC applied to an approximately 2 cm by approximately 2 cm arm area sensitized donors. Yields of TCR per sample differed, chiefly owing to small differences in pooled library volume.

TCRdb reprocessed the RACE reads with MiXCR, giving one entry per CDR3 protein. The sample has roughly 250,000 distinct CDR3 sequences, 8.6% seen once; the top ten hold roughly 2.5%. Only a few counts were recorded for this clonotype. The CDR3 has 13 amino acids. The germline gives CDR1 MNHEY, CDR2 SVGEGT. Trimming removed 6 bases at V and 4 bases at J, with 9 bases between. Time point reported: pre-sensitization, week 0. The treatment denotes: therapeutic diphenylcyclopropenone sensitization with weekly scalp DPC. Patches went on only after blood had been drawn each time. Sequencing was performed on whole blood, taken in connection with sensitization to the hapten diphenylcyclopropenone (DPC). This clonotype was sampled from a woman aged 40 to 55 with alopecia areata. Some clones in this sample may be carry-over from other donors' samples. V gene TRBV6-2 or TRBV6-3 combines with J gene TRBJ2-2; D is ambiguous. The CDR3 region has the DNA TGTGCCAGCAGAACGGATCGCACCGGGGAGCTGTTTTTT. The encoded protein is CASRTDRTGELFF.